The 17 T cell receptor beta chains below all came from one sample that was sequenced in a study of T cell responses to AZD1222 COVID-19 vaccine. Sequenced by immunoSEQ multiplex PCR; TCRdb stores in-frame clones only, minus some. The sample lists nearly 90,000 clones; roughly 88% were seen once. This specimen consisted of peripheral blood, obtained on day 0 of MenACWY control vaccination. These receptors came from an adult in good health.

The rearrangement uses TRBV6-6 and TRBJ1-4; D is possibly TRBD1 (5 bases). In germline, CDR1 is MNHNY, CDR2 SVGAGI (reference sequence). Trimming pared 2 bases from V and 5 bases from J, leaving 12 bases between. The CDR3 totals 15 residues. The chain's CDR3 is CASSYGGTRNEKLFF. The CDR3 coding sequence is TGTGCCAGCAGTTACGGCGGGACGCGCAATGAAAAACTGTTTTTT.

The rearrangement uses TRBV29-1 and TRBJ2-5; unclear D gene. The CDR3 runs to 12 residues. Trimming pared 4 bases from V and 5 bases from J, leaving 11 bases between. The germline gives CDR1 SQVTM, CDR2 ANQGSEA. The chain's CDR3 is CSVGSNVETQYF. Here the CDR3 DNA reads TGCAGCGTTGGATCGAACGTGGAGACCCAGTACTTC.

The chain uses TRBV7-3 and TRBJ1-6, with 8 nucleotides matching TRBD1. The trim removed 5 bases at V and 9 bases at J, leaving 6 bases unmatched. The CDR3 totals 14 residues. From germline, CDR1 is SGHTA and CDR2 FQGTGA. The CDR3, as DNA: TGTGCCAGCAGCCCCGGACAGGGCAGTTCACCCCTCCACTTT. Protein sequence: CASSPGQGSSPLHF.

The V call is TRBV6-5, the J call TRBJ1-4, with D tentatively TRBD1 (5 bases). Trimming removed 6 bases at V and 6 bases at J, with 17 bases between. The CDR3 has 15 amino acids. Per the germline V gene, CDR1 is MNHEY and CDR2 is SVGAGI. The CDR3 region is CASSEPDILDEKLFF. The CDR3 DNA reads as TGTGCCAGCAGCGAGCCGGACATATTGGATGAAAAACTGTTTTTT.

This chain links TRBV5-6 with TRBJ1-4; D uncertain. Trimming removed 4 bases from V and 0 bases from J, with 10 bases in between. The CDR3 is 15 amino acids. From germline, CDR1 is SGHDT and CDR2 YYEEEE. The CDR3 spells CASSTYLATNEKLFF. The CDR3 bases are TGTGCCAGCAGCACCTACTTAGCAACTAATGAAAAACTGTTTTTT.

This clone is a singleton in its sample. V and J are TRBV5-4 and TRBJ1-2, with D perhaps TRBD1 (5 bases). V dropped 10 bases and J dropped 1 base, with 14 bases sitting between them. CDR1 and CDR2 (germline): SGHNT, YYREEE (reference sequence). The CDR3 loop spans 13 amino acids. For the CDR3, the DNA is TGTGCCTTTACAGGAGCTTATAACTATGGCTACACCTTC. It is translated as CAFTGAYNYGYTF.

The CDR3, as DNA: TGTGCCACCTCAACTACCTACGAGCAGTACTTC. This encodes CATSTTYEQYF. V usage is TRBV15 and J usage is TRBJ2-7; D is uncertain. Germline V lookup: CDR1 LNHNV, CDR2 YYDKDF (reference sequence). The CDR3 extends over 11 amino acids. Trimming removed 8 bases from V and 2 bases from J, with 7 bases in between.

This chain joins TRBV6-5 and TRBJ1-2; possibly TRBD1 for D (6 bases). Germline V lookup: CDR1 MNHEY, CDR2 SVGAGI. The CDR3 contains 12 residues. V dropped 11 bases and J dropped 10 bases, with 20 bases sitting between them. The CDR3 nucleotides read TGTGCCCCCTCGGGGGCACGTAATATCTACACCTTC. Protein product: CAPSGARNIYTF.

The chain joins TRBV19 to TRBJ2-5; TRBD1 agrees at 7 bases. V dropped 6 bases and J dropped 4; count of bases not matched to a gene: 11. CDR3 length equals 15 residues. The germline V gene encodes CDR1 LNHDA and CDR2 SQIVND (reference sequence). The CDR3 nucleotides read TGTGCCAGTAGAAAAGGCCAGGGACAGCTAGAGACCCAGTACTTC. Its translation: CASRKGQGQLETQYF. The full variable domain, with the rest looked up from reference TRBV19 and TRBJ2-5, is DGGITQSPKYLFRKEGQNVTLSCEQNLNHDAMYWYRQDPGQGLRLIYYSQIVNDFQKGDIAEGYSVSREKKESFPLTVTSAQKNPTAFYLCASRKGQGQLETQYFGPGTRLLVL.

This rearrangement joins TRBV5-8 to TRBJ2-3, with D possibly matching TRBD1 (6 bases). CDR1 is SGHTS, CDR2 YDEGEE, per germline. V was trimmed by 0 bases and J by 4 bases, leaving 18 bases between them. The CDR3 is 17 residues long. DNA of the CDR3: TGTGCCAGCAGCTTGGCGGCGGACAGTGGGCCGGCAGATACGCAGTATTTT. Encoded protein: CASSLAADSGPADTQYF.

J is TRBJ1-5 and V is TRBV5-1; D is uncertain. The CDR3 loop spans 14 amino acids. V lost 4 bases, J lost 0 bases, and 8 bases lay in between. In germline, CDR1 is SGHRS, CDR2 YFSETQ. The CDR3 bases are TGCGCCAGCAGCCCTGCAGGTAGCAATCAGCCCCAGCATTTT. This sequence encodes CASSPAGSNQPQHF. The full variable domain, completed using reference TRBV5-1 and TRBJ1-5, is KAGVTQTPRYLIKTRGQQVTLSCSPISGHRSVSWYQQTPGQGLQFLFEYFSETQRNKGNFPGRFSGRQFSNSRSEMNVSTLELGDSALYLCASSPAGSNQPQHFGDGTRLSIL.

The rearrangement links TRBV2 to TRBJ2-5; D perhaps matches TRBD1 (6 bases). Germline values: CDR1 SNHLY, CDR2 FYNNEI. This CDR3 region has 13 residues. The germline V and J ends were trimmed by 4 bases and 0 bases, with 6 bases remaining between them. The CDR3 DNA reads as TGTGCCAGCAGTGGGGACAACCAAGAGACCCAGTACTTC. Translated, it gives CASSGDNQETQYF.

CDR3 protein: CAISSTGSNTEAFF. The CDR3 DNA reads TGTGCCATCAGTTCGACAGGGTCTAACACTGAAGCTTTCTTT. The chain uses TRBV10-3 and TRBJ1-1; TRBD1 matches at 7 bases. Germline CDR1 ENHRY, CDR2 SYGVKD. The CDR3 consists of 14 residues. Germline trimming cut 5 bases from V and 2 bases from J; bases unmatched to any gene: 5.

Written as DNA, the CDR3 is TGTGCCAGTAGCCCGCAACAGGGGGCCTTAGGTTCACCCCTCCACTTT. It specifies CASSPQQGALGSPLHF. The V and J genes are TRBV19 and TRBJ1-6; 9 bases are shared with TRBD1. The CDR3 has 16 residues. V trimming: 6 bases; J trimming: 9 bases; junction bases outside the gene matches: 12. Germline V gene data show CDR1 as LNHDA and CDR2 as SQIVND (reference sequence).

The chain employs TRBV27 and TRBJ1-2; TRBD1 agrees at 8 bases. V trimming: 8 bases; J trimming: 6 bases; junction bases outside the gene matches: 8. The length of the CDR3 is 13 residues. Per the germline V gene, CDR1 is MNHEY and CDR2 is SMNVEV (reference sequence). The CDR3 DNA sequence: TGTGCCAGCGCCGGAGAGACAGGGGATGGCTACACCTTC. Translating it yields CASAGETGDGYTF.

This clone showed up just a few times. This chain links TRBV18 with TRBJ1-1; TRBD1 matches 7 bases. Trimming took 4 bases from V and 3 from J; bases not matched to a gene: 2. Germline CDR1 is KGHSH and CDR2 is LQKENI. This CDR3 has 13 residues. The CDR3 region has the DNA TGTGCCAGCTCACAGGGGGCGGACACTGAAGCTTTCTTT. It translates to CASSQGADTEAFF.

This CDR3 reads CASSLRSRTPQETQYF. In DNA form, the CDR3 reads TGTGCCAGCAGCTTACGGTCTCGGACACCCCAAGAGACCCAGTACTTC. The chain recombines TRBV11-3 with TRBJ2-5; D is perhaps TRBD1 (5 bases). Germline lookup yields CDR1 SGHNT and CDR2 YENEEA. V lost 2 bases and J 1 base, leaving 14 bases between the germline ends. The CDR3 covers 16 residues.